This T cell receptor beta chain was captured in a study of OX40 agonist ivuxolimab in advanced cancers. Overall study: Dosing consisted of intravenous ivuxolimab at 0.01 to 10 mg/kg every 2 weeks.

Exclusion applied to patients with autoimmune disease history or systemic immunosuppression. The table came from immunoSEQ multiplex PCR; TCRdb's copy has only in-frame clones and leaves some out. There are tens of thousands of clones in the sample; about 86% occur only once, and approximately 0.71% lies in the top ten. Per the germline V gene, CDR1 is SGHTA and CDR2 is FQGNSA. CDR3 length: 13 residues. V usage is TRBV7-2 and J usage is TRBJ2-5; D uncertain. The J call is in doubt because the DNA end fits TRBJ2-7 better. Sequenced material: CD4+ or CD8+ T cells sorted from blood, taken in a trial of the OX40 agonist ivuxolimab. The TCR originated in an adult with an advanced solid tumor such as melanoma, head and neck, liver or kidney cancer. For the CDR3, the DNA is TGTGCCAGCAGCTTAGCAGTGCGCTACGAGCAGTACTTC. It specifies CASSLAVRYEQYF.